Each of the 27 T cell receptor beta chains below was sequenced from the same sample in a study of blood T cell repertoires in COVID-19. TCRdb's table, derived via immunoSEQ multiplex PCR, lists solely in-frame clones and lacks some. Among 34,000 or so clones listed, around nine tenths were seen once. Sequencing input: peripheral blood. These receptors originate from a man aged 60 to 69 with active or convalescent COVID-19.

The chain couples TRBV5-1 to TRBJ2-3; D may be TRBD2 (5 bases). This CDR3 has 14 amino acids. The ends were cut back, 2 bases at V and 3 bases at J, with 10 bases in the middle. Germline CDR1 SGHRS, CDR2 YFSETQ. CDR3 nucleotides: TGCGCCAGCAGCTTCTCGACGGGGACAGATACGCAGTATTTT. Translation: CASSFSTGTDTQYF.

The CDR3 sequence: CASTLAGNANTGELFF. In nucleotides, the CDR3 is TGTGCCAGTACCCTAGCGGGCAACGCGAACACCGGGGAGCTGTTTTTT. The chain uses TRBV19 and TRBJ2-2, with 8 bases identical to TRBD2. With 7 bases clipped from V and 0 bases from J, the junction kept 7 bases outside the gene matches. The CDR3 sequence is 16 residues long. Germline loops: CDR1 LNHDA, CDR2 SQIVND (reference sequence).

The V and J genes are TRBV4-2 and TRBJ2-5; TRBD2 matches at 16 bases. The CDR3 spans 17 residues. Germline assignment: CDR1 LGHNA and CDR2 YNFKEQ. The junction had 6 bases not matched to a gene; V was cut back by 3 bases and J by 5 bases. The CDR3 bases are TGTGCCAGCAGCCAGGGGACTAGCGGGGGGGCCGGGGAGACCCAGTACTTC. Translation: CASSQGTSGGAGETQYF.

This clone appeared a few times. The V and J genes are TRBV11-2 and TRBJ2-7; D might be TRBD2 (5 bases). CDR3 length: 13 residues. With 5 bases removed from V and 3 bases from J, the gap between germline ends came to 11 bases. CDR1 and CDR2 (germline): SGHAT, FQNNGV. The DNA for the CDR3 is TGTGCCAGCAGCCCGACGGGGAGCTACGAGCAGTACTTC. Its translation: CASSPTGSYEQYF.

V gene TRBV5-1 combines with J gene TRBJ2-2, with 12 bases fitting TRBD2. V lost 2 bases, J lost 4 bases, and 12 bases stayed unmatched. Per the germline V gene, CDR1 is SGHRS and CDR2 is YFSETQ. The CDR3 contains 19 residues. The CDR3 reads CASSLLPGGLAGFTGELFF. The DNA for the CDR3 is TGCGCCAGCAGCTTATTACCGGGCGGACTAGCGGGGTTCACCGGGGAGCTGTTTTTT. The variable domain in full, completed from reference TRBV5-1 and TRBJ2-2, reads KAGVTQTPRYLIKTRGQQVTLSCSPISGHRSVSWYQQTPGQGLQFLFEYFSETQRNKGNFPGRFSGRQFSNSRSEMNVSTLELGDSALYLCASSLLPGGLAGFTGELFFGEGSRLTVL.

The rearrangement links TRBV27 to TRBJ2-7; TRBD2 matches 13 bases. V dropped 3 bases and J dropped 0; count of bases not matched to a gene: 20. This CDR3 is built from 22 residues. Germline assignment: CDR1 MNHEY and CDR2 SMNVEV (reference sequence). The CDR3 reads CASSLWGLRGLAGVNHSYEQYF. In DNA, the CDR3 is TGTGCCAGCAGTTTGTGGGGGCTTCGAGGACTAGCGGGAGTTAATCACTCCTACGAGCAGTACTTC.

This rearrangement joins TRBV7-9 to TRBJ1-4; the D is unclear. Trimming pared 1 base from V and 11 bases from J, leaving 8 bases between. Per the germline V gene, CDR1 is SEHNR and CDR2 is FQNEAQ (reference sequence). The CDR3 runs to 12 residues. The CDR3 coding sequence is TGTGCCAGCAGCTTAGATCTGGGCAAACTGTTTTTT. Translating it yields CASSLDLGKLFF.

The chain carries TRBV9 and TRBJ2-5; a possible D gene is TRBD2 (6 bases). Trimming removed 0 bases from V and 7 bases from J, with 7 bases in between. This CDR3 is 12 amino acids long. Germline V gene sequence: CDR1 SGDLS, CDR2 YYNGEE. Here the CDR3 reads CASSVAEGTQYF. In DNA form, the CDR3 reads TGTGCCAGCAGCGTAGCGGAGGGGACCCAGTACTTC.

V and J are TRBV6-5 and TRBJ1-6; D gene unclear. Germline-derived CDR1 and CDR2 are MNHEY and SVGAGI. Trimming pared 6 bases from V and 8 bases from J, leaving 14 bases between. The CDR3 is 14 amino acids. CDR3 sequence (DNA): TGTGCCAGCAGGACCAACCCGGGAGATTCACCCCTCCACTTT. This encodes CASRTNPGDSPLHF.

The chain links TRBV6-5 to TRBJ1-1; no firm D call. The germline V and J ends were trimmed by 0 bases and 0 bases, with 8 bases remaining between them. Per the germline V gene, CDR1 is MNHEY and CDR2 is SVGAGI. This CDR3 comprises 15 residues. The CDR3 DNA is TGTGCCAGCAGTTACTCGGAGAAGATGAACACTGAAGCTTTCTTT. Amino acid sequence: CASSYSEKMNTEAFF.

The rearrangement uses TRBV5-4 and TRBJ1-1, with 8 bases lining up with TRBD1. The CDR3 is made up of 16 amino acids. Germline V gene lookup returns CDR1 SGHNT and CDR2 YYREEE (reference sequence). Losses at the gene ends were 2 bases for V and 5 bases for J; bases not matched to a gene: 11. The CDR3 DNA follows: TGTGCCAGCAGCTTTAGGAAACAGGGGGTTCGTACTGAAGCTTTCTTT. Translating it yields CASSFRKQGVRTEAFF.

The genes are TRBV10-1 and TRBJ2-5, with TRBD2 as a possible D gene (6 bases). Deletions cut 3 bases from V and 4 bases from J, with 15 bases between. This CDR3 comprises 15 residues. Per the germline V gene, CDR1 is WNHNN and CDR2 is SYGVQD (reference sequence). DNA of the CDR3: TGCGCCAGCAGTGATTTGAAGGGGAGGCGAGAGACCCAGTACTTC. The encoded protein is CASSDLKGRRETQYF.

The CDR3 nucleotides are TGCGCCAGCAGCCAAGATGGACGGGAGGTCTCTGAGCAGTACTTC. It translates to CASSQDGREVSEQYF. The rearrangement links TRBV4-3 to TRBJ2-7; the match to TRBD2 covers 7 bases. Losses at the gene ends were 0 bases for V and 7 bases for J; bases not matched to a gene: 9. The CDR3 length is 15 residues. CDR1 LGHNA and CDR2 YSLEER come from the germline V gene.

The chain is built from TRBV5-3 and TRBJ1-2; weak D call: TRBD1 (5 bases). TRBV5-3 is identified as an open reading frame with a role that is uncertain. V lost 0 bases and J lost 4, with 13 bases in between. The CDR3 runs 15 residues. The CDR3 region has the DNA TGTGCCAGAAGCTTGGTTGGCAGGGAGGCCTATGGCTACACCTTC. The encoded protein is CARSLVGREAYGYTF.

The gene calls are TRBV9 and TRBJ2-5; 15 positions match TRBD2. Germline loops: CDR1 SGDLS, CDR2 YYNGEE. The CDR3 covers 16 residues. V lost 3 bases and J lost 1; bases outside the gene matches: 1. The CDR3 reads CASSAGLAGGQETQYF. DNA of the CDR3: TGTGCCAGCAGCGCGGGACTAGCGGGGGGCCAAGAGACCCAGTACTTC.

The CDR3 bases are TGTGCCAGCAGCCCAAGACTAGCGAGTTCTGGAGATACGCAGTATTTT. Protein product: CASSPRLASSGDTQYF. The J gene is TRBJ2-3, the V gene TRBV14; 8 bases line up with TRBD2. The CDR3 totals 16 residues. J was trimmed by 5 bases and V by 4 bases; bases with no gene match: 11. The germline gives CDR1 SGHDN, CDR2 FVKESK.

This sequence joins TRBV7-9 and TRBJ2-2, with 8 positions matching TRBD2. There are 17 residues in the CDR3. CDR1 and CDR2 (germline): SEHNR, FQNEAQ (reference sequence). V lost 5 bases, J lost 4 bases, and 12 bases stayed unmatched. The CDR3 spells CASSRGGSGRGTGELFF. The CDR3 DNA reads as TGTGCCAGCAGCAGGGGGGGCTCCGGGAGGGGCACCGGGGAGCTGTTTTTT.

This clone appeared a few times. V usage is TRBV5-1 and J usage is TRBJ2-4; D is perhaps TRBD1 (5 bases). V was pared by 2 bases and J by 0 bases, with 12 bases between. CDR3 length equals 16 residues. CDR1 and CDR2 from the germline V gene are SGHRS and YFSETQ. The CDR3 here is CASSFGDSLAKNIQYF. In DNA form, the CDR3 reads TGCGCCAGCAGCTTCGGAGACAGTCTAGCCAAAAACATTCAGTACTTC. The whole variable domain, remainder taken from reference TRBV5-1 and TRBJ2-4, is KAGVTQTPRYLIKTRGQQVTLSCSPISGHRSVSWYQQTPGQGLQFLFEYFSETQRNKGNFPGRFSGRQFSNSRSEMNVSTLELGDSALYLCASSFGDSLAKNIQYFGAGTRLSVL.

The V gene is TRBV7-9, the J gene TRBJ1-6; tentative D call: TRBD1 (5 bases). Trimming removed 0 bases at V and 0 bases at J, with 9 bases between. The CDR3 consists of 17 residues. Per the germline V gene, CDR1 is SEHNR and CDR2 is FQNEAQ (reference sequence). The CDR3 loop is CASSLADTSSYNSPLHF. CDR3 coding DNA: TGTGCCAGCAGCTTAGCGGACACAAGCTCCTATAATTCACCCCTCCACTTT.

The chain uses TRBV5-1 and TRBJ1-4; D ambiguous. The CDR3 loop spans 15 amino acids. Trimming removed 0 bases at V and 2 bases at J, with 8 bases between. CDR1 SGHRS and CDR2 YFSETQ come from the germline V gene. CDR3 sequence: CASSLDPGTNEKLFF. In nucleotides, the CDR3 is TGCGCCAGCAGCTTGGATCCGGGTACTAATGAAAAACTGTTTTTT.

The chain carries TRBV24-1 and TRBJ1-2; TRBD1 matches at 10 bases. Trimming removed 3 bases from V and 6 bases from J; junction bases left unmatched: 3. The CDR3 sequence is 14 residues long. From germline, CDR1 is KGHDR and CDR2 SFDVKD. The CDR3 region is CATSDRDRGDGYTF. The CDR3 DNA reads as TGTGCCACCAGTGATCGGGACAGGGGCGATGGCTACACCTTC.

CDR3 residues: CASSQSSGSSTDTQYF. As DNA, the CDR3 is TGCGCCAGCAGTCAATCTTCAGGGTCCAGCACAGATACGCAGTATTTT. The chain couples TRBV23-1 to TRBJ2-3; D perhaps matches TRBD1 (5 bases). TRBV23-1 is classed as an ORF, of uncertain function. CDR3 length: 16 residues. V gave up 0 bases and J gave up 0 bases, with 10 bases separating them.

The chain carries TRBV2 and TRBJ1-1; the D gene is possibly TRBD1 (5 bases). The length of the CDR3 is 14 residues. Germline-derived CDR1 and CDR2 are SNHLY and FYNNEI. Trimming left V 6 bases short and J 4 bases short, with 15 bases between. In nucleotides, the CDR3 is TGTGCCAGCAGCGGGGGACGGGTGGGCACTGAAGCTTTCTTT. Translating it yields CASSGGRVGTEAFF.

By proportion, this clone is medium-sized. The rearrangement joins TRBV2 to TRBJ2-1, with 9 bases lining up with TRBD1. The CDR3 consists of 15 residues. Germline trimming cut 2 bases from V and 7 bases from J; bases unmatched to any gene: 6. Germline assignment: CDR1 SNHLY and CDR2 FYNNEI. The CDR3 spells CASSEPGQGENEQFF. CDR3 coding DNA: TGTGCCAGCAGTGAACCGGGACAGGGCGAAAATGAGCAGTTCTTC. The variable domain in full, completed from reference TRBV2 and TRBJ2-1, reads EPEVTQTPSHQVTQMGQEVILRCVPISNHLYFYWYRQILGQKVEFLVSFYNNEISEKSEIFDDQFSVERPDGSNFTLKIRSTKLEDSAMYFCASSEPGQGENEQFFGPGTRLTVL.

This clone occurred once. The chain has TRBV7-3 and TRBJ1-1; D is unresolved. Germline CDR1 and CDR2: SGHTA and FQGTGA. The CDR3 has 13 residues. V was cut by 1 base and J by 3 bases, with 6 bases left in between. For the CDR3, the DNA is TGTGCCAGCAGCTTAATAGTGGACACTGAAGCTTTCTTT. Protein sequence: CASSLIVDTEAFF.

The V gene is TRBV12-5, the J gene TRBJ2-5; no clear D. The CDR3 consists of 12 residues. Trimming shortened V by 2 bases and J by 5 bases, and 6 bases separated the two germline ends. Germline CDR1 reads LGHNT; CDR2 reads FRNRAP. The CDR3 sequence: CASGLTQETQYF. In DNA form, the CDR3 reads TGTGCTAGTGGTTTGACACAGGAGACCCAGTACTTC.

This chain links TRBV19 with TRBJ2-1; D possibly corresponds to TRBD2 (7 bases). The CDR3 has 14 residues. The ends were cut back, 5 bases at V and 6 bases at J, with 14 bases in the middle. Germline V gene data show CDR1 as LNHDA and CDR2 as SQIVND (reference sequence). In DNA form, the CDR3 reads TGTGCCAGTAGTCCTGGACTAGGGGGCAATGAGCAGTTCTTC. It specifies CASSPGLGGNEQFF.